Following are 20 T cell receptor beta chains from one sample sequenced in a study of CD8 T cells in ankylosing spondylitis. TCRdb ran MiXCR on the 5' RACE reads and lists one entry per CDR3 protein. The sample contains 750,000 to 850,000 distinct CDR3 sequences, over 9.5% of which appear only once. Study-level points and caveats: Ankylosing spondylitis blood appeared to be characterized by a TCR beta motif of eight highly homologous variants.

The antigens these receptors bind are not known. Sample: blood, either unsorted or a sorted T cell fraction (not recorded which). These receptors came from a male donor with ankylosing spondylitis.

This chain connects TRBV4-1 to TRBJ2-6, with D unresolved. In germline, CDR1 is MGHRA, CDR2 YSYEKL. The CDR3 has 15 residues. Trimming removed 6 bases at V and 5 bases at J, with 14 bases between. The CDR3 DNA follows: TGCGCCAGCAGTCTCGACATTACTAGGGCCAACGTCCTGACTTTC. It translates to CASSLDITRANVLTF.

This clonotype occurred a few times. V gene TRBV4-3 combines with J gene TRBJ1-1, with 10 bases lining up with TRBD1. CDR3 length: 14 residues. V shed 0 bases and J 6 bases; nucleotides not matched to a gene: 1. CDR1 and CDR2 (germline): LGHNA, YSLEER. The CDR3 DNA follows: TGCGCCAGCAGCCAAGAGGACAGGGGGGCTGAAGCTTTCTTT. The encoded protein is CASSQEDRGAEAFF.

The sample holds many counts of this clonotype. The V call is TRBV5-1, the J call TRBJ1-2, with a possible D match to TRBD1 (5 bases). The CDR3 totals 14 residues. V lost 4 bases, J lost 2 bases, and 12 bases lay in between. CDR1 and CDR2 (germline): SGHRS, YFSETQ. In DNA form, the CDR3 reads TGCGCCAGCAGCCAGGCGGGGCGGAACTATGGCTACACCTTC. Translating gives CASSQAGRNYGYTF.

This clonotype was seen at least ten times. V is TRBV15 and J is TRBJ1-2, with 8 bases identical to TRBD1. From germline, CDR1 is LNHNV and CDR2 YYDKDF (reference sequence). The CDR3 is 14 residues long. Losses at the gene ends were 3 bases for V and 8 bases for J; bases not matched to a gene: 8. CDR3 loop: CATSRDRASGGYTF. In DNA form, the CDR3 reads TGTGCCACCAGCAGGGACAGGGCATCCGGAGGCTACACCTTC.

The chain joins TRBV2 to TRBJ2-5, with TRBD1 identical over 8 bases. Germline assignment: CDR1 SNHLY and CDR2 FYNNEI. The CDR3 loop spans 14 amino acids. Trimming took 7 bases from V and 4 from J; bases not matched to a gene: 8. For the CDR3, the DNA is TGTGCCAGCACCTTCGGACAGGGTGGAGAGACCCAGTACTTC. Translating gives CASTFGQGGETQYF.

The chain combines TRBV28 with TRBJ2-7; D is perhaps TRBD1 (7 bases). This CDR3 region has 16 residues. Germline V gives CDR1 MDHEN, CDR2 SYDVKM. V lost 0 bases and J lost 0, with 12 bases in between. This chain's CDR3 is CASSLWEGDSSYEQYF. The CDR3 nucleotides read TGTGCCAGCAGTTTATGGGAGGGGGACAGCTCCTACGAGCAGTACTTC.

This clonotype was counted ten times or more. This rearrangement joins TRBV29-1 to TRBJ1-2; D gene ambiguous. The germline gives CDR1 SQVTM, CDR2 ANQGSEA. The CDR3 consists of 14 residues. The V end lost 4 bases, the J end lost 0 bases, and 12 bases lay between the germline ends. The CDR3 loop reads CSVVPKLSNYGYTF. The CDR3 nucleotides read TGCAGCGTTGTTCCGAAGCTTTCTAACTATGGCTACACCTTC.

The table lists this clonotype with many counts. The chain employs TRBV6-1 and TRBJ2-2; D is uncertain. CDR3 length: 15 residues. Trimming cost V 5 bases and J 6 bases, with 16 bases left between them. The germline V gene encodes CDR1 MNHNS and CDR2 SASEGT. CDR3 loop: CASSPRPTSAGELFF. CDR3 nucleotides: TGTGCCAGCAGTCCCCGACCGACATCCGCCGGGGAGCTGTTTTTT.

This clonotype was found a few times. The chain employs TRBV20-1 and TRBJ2-5; 8 positions agree with TRBD2. This CDR3 region has 14 residues. The germline V gene has CDR1 DFQATT and CDR2 SNEGSKA (reference sequence). The V gene end was trimmed by 3 bases and the J gene end by 1 base; junction bases not matched to a gene: 4. The CDR3 region is CSASSGGAQETQYF. In nucleotides, the CDR3 is TGCAGTGCTAGCAGCGGGGGAGCCCAAGAGACCCAGTACTTC.

V and J are TRBV7-9 and TRBJ2-5; D is unclear. Germline V lookup: CDR1 SEHNR, CDR2 FQNEAQ (reference sequence). V was cut by 5 bases and J by 4 bases, with 14 bases left in between. This CDR3 region has 14 residues. The CDR3, as DNA: TGTGCCAGCAGCCGTCTCGGCGGTGGAGAGACCCAGTACTTC. Translation: CASSRLGGGETQYF.

This CDR3 reads CASSLAPRGGGPDNEQFF. The CDR3 region has the DNA TGCGCCAGCAGCTTGGCTCCGCGTGGGGGAGGGCCCGACAATGAGCAGTTCTTC. The J gene is TRBJ2-1, the V gene TRBV5-1, with 7 bases aligning to TRBD2. The CDR3 loop spans 18 amino acids. With 0 bases clipped from V and 5 bases from J, the junction kept 14 bases outside the gene matches. CDR1 SGHRS and CDR2 YFSETQ come from the germline V gene. The full variable domain, completed using reference TRBV5-1 and TRBJ2-1, is KAGVTQTPRYLIKTRGQQVTLSCSPISGHRSVSWYQQTPGQGLQFLFEYFSETQRNKGNFPGRFSGRQFSNSRSEMNVSTLELGDSALYLCASSLAPRGGGPDNEQFFGPGTRLTVL.

The chain's CDR3 is CASTIGRAGELFF. CDR3 DNA: TGTGCCAGCACTATCGGCAGGGCCGGGGAGCTGTTTTTT. This sequence joins TRBV7-9 and TRBJ2-2, with D possibly TRBD1 on 5 matching bases. The CDR3 loop spans 13 amino acids. V lost 7 bases and J 6 bases, leaving 12 bases between the germline ends. Germline V gene sequence: CDR1 SEHNR, CDR2 FQNEAQ (reference sequence).

The chain has TRBV3-1 and TRBJ2-7; D not certain. CDR1 and CDR2 from the germline V gene are LGHDT and YNNKEL (reference sequence). Trimming pared 4 bases from V and 4 bases from J, leaving 14 bases between. The CDR3 is made up of 14 amino acids. The CDR3 is CASSRLLEGYEQYF. CDR3 bases: TGTGCCAGCAGCCGATTGTTGGAAGGGTACGAGCAGTACTTC.

V usage is TRBV20-1 and J usage is TRBJ2-7, with D unclear. This CDR3 region has 13 residues. The ends were cut back, 5 bases at V and 6 bases at J, with 17 bases in the middle. Looked up from germline, CDR1 is DFQATT and CDR2 is SNEGSKA (reference sequence). CDR3 residues: CSAPPGSSAEQYF. In DNA form, the CDR3 reads TGCAGTGCTCCCCCAGGTAGCTCGGCCGAGCAGTACTTC.

The DNA of the CDR3 is TGTGCCAGCAGCTTAGCTGAGGGACAGGGGCTGACTGAAGCTTTCTTT. It specifies CASSLAEGQGLTEAFF. The chain employs TRBV7-2 and TRBJ1-1; 10 bases are a match to TRBD1. This CDR3 is built from 16 residues. V was clipped by 0 bases and J by 5 bases; unmatched bases: 6. Per germline, CDR1 SGHTA and CDR2 FQGNSA. Complete variable domain (other parts from reference TRBV7-2 and TRBJ1-1): GAGVSQSPSNKVTEKGKDVELRCDPISGHTALYWYRQSLGQGLEFLIYFQGNSAPDKSGLPSDRFSAERTGGSVSTLTIQRTQQEDSAVYLCASSLAEGQGLTEAFFGQGTRLTVV.

This clonotype has just a few counts. This chain joins TRBV25-1 and TRBJ2-5, with a tentative D call TRBD1 (6 bases). Germline assignment: CDR1 MGHDK and CDR2 SYGVNS. The CDR3 is 15 residues long. Trimming pared 3 bases from V and 5 bases from J, leaving 16 bases between. DNA of the CDR3: TGTGCCAGCAGTGACCTACACAGGGCGTCGGAGACCCAGTACTTC. Translation: CASSDLHRASETQYF.

This clonotype was counted many times. The chain has TRBV5-1 and TRBJ2-7, with TRBD1 matching 10 bases. In germline, CDR1 is SGHRS, CDR2 YFSETQ. Losses at the gene ends were 4 bases for V and 1 base for J; bases not matched to a gene: 5. The CDR3 totals 15 residues. The CDR3 coding sequence is TGCGCCAGCAGCCGGGGGACAGGGGATTCCTACGAGCAGTACTTC. It encodes CASSRGTGDSYEQYF. The whole variable domain, filled in from reference TRBV5-1 and TRBJ2-7, reads KAGVTQTPRYLIKTRGQQVTLSCSPISGHRSVSWYQQTPGQGLQFLFEYFSETQRNKGNFPGRFSGRQFSNSRSEMNVSTLELGDSALYLCASSRGTGDSYEQYFGPGTRLTVT.

This clonotype came up many times. This sequence joins TRBV20-1 and TRBJ2-3; D gene ambiguous. CDR3 length equals 12 residues. Between the trimmed V and J ends, which lost 0 bases and 3 bases, there was a span of 4 bases. Germline V gene lookup returns CDR1 DFQATT and CDR2 SNEGSKA (reference sequence). CDR3 amino acids: CSARDATDTQYF. DNA of the CDR3: TGCAGTGCTAGAGACGCTACAGATACGCAGTATTTT.

This clonotype has only a few counts. This chain connects TRBV4-3 to TRBJ2-5; 8 bases are a match to TRBD2. V lost 3 bases to trimming and J lost 5 bases; unmatched junction nucleotides: 8. Germline CDR1 LGHNA, CDR2 YSLEER. CDR3 length: 15 amino acids. The CDR3 DNA sequence: TGCGCCAGCAGCCAGGCCGGGACTAGAGGGGAGACCCAGTACTTC. This sequence encodes CASSQAGTRGETQYF.

The chain couples TRBV5-1 to TRBJ2-7, with D unresolved. The CDR3 totals 15 residues. Germline V gene sequence: CDR1 SGHRS, CDR2 YFSETQ. V lost 4 bases and J lost 0, with 14 bases in between. The CDR3 DNA is TGCGCCAGCAGCGCAGGACCGAGCAGCTCCTACGAGCAGTACTTC. Translated: CASSAGPSSSYEQYF. The entire variable domain, with the rest obtained from reference TRBV5-1 and TRBJ2-7, is as follows: KAGVTQTPRYLIKTRGQQVTLSCSPISGHRSVSWYQQTPGQGLQFLFEYFSETQRNKGNFPGRFSGRQFSNSRSEMNVSTLELGDSALYLCASSAGPSSSYEQYFGPGTRLTVT.